The 5 T cell receptor beta chains below all came from one sample that was sequenced in a study of blood T cell repertoires in COVID-19. Data came from immunoSEQ multiplex PCR; TCRdb stores just in-frame clones and leaves some out. The profile shows 130,000 to 150,000 clones, around nine tenths of them singletons. The specimen sequenced was peripheral blood. Receptors originate from a woman in her fifties or sixties with active or convalescent COVID-19.

The chain couples TRBV28 to TRBJ1-2; 7 bases align to TRBD1. J gave up 4 bases and V 5 bases, and 16 bases lay outside the gene matches. This CDR3 is 17 amino acids long. Germline CDR1 and CDR2: MDHEN and SYDVKM. The CDR3 spells CASSPHPRDRLPYGYTF. Here the CDR3 DNA reads TGTGCCAGCAGTCCCCACCCCCGGGACAGACTACCCTATGGCTACACCTTC.

V usage is TRBV2 and J usage is TRBJ2-1; TRBD2 matches 11 bases. Losses at the gene ends were 7 bases for V and 7 bases for J; bases not matched to a gene: 9. The CDR3 runs to 15 residues. CDR1 is SNHLY and CDR2 is FYNNEI in the germline V gene. The CDR3 is CASNPLTSGVNEQFF. The DNA of the CDR3 is TGTGCCAGCAACCCGCTGACTAGCGGGGTGAATGAGCAGTTCTTC.

The rearrangement uses TRBV29-1 and TRBJ1-2; perhaps TRBD1 as D (6 bases). V shed 5 bases and J shed 0 bases, with 13 bases lying between them. Germline values: CDR1 SQVTM, CDR2 ANQGSEA. The CDR3 consists of 14 residues. CDR3 bases: TGCAGCGTTTCCGGACAGCTTGCTAACTATGGCTACACCTTC. Its translation is CSVSGQLANYGYTF.

This clone was seen more than once but under ten times. The chain recombines TRBV19 with TRBJ1-1; 10 nucleotides align to TRBD1. Germline CDR1 reads LNHDA; CDR2 reads SQIVND (reference sequence). The CDR3 covers 17 residues. V dropped 4 bases and J dropped 6; count of bases not matched to a gene: 14. The CDR3 DNA reads as TGTGCCAGTAGTAGAGATACCTCCGGGACAGGGGTTTCTGAAGCTTTCTTT. This codes for CASSRDTSGTGVSEAFF. The full variable domain, completed using reference TRBV19 and TRBJ1-1, is DGGITQSPKYLFRKEGQNVTLSCEQNLNHDAMYWYRQDPGQGLRLIYYSQIVNDFQKGDIAEGYSVSREKKESFPLTVTSAQKNPTAFYLCASSRDTSGTGVSEAFFGQGTRLTVV.

This rearrangement joins TRBV28 to TRBJ2-5; 15 nucleotides align to TRBD2. V dropped 6 bases and J dropped 5; count of bases not matched to a gene: 13. Looked up from germline, CDR1 is MDHEN and CDR2 is SYDVKM. This CDR3 is 18 amino acids long. Written as DNA, the CDR3 is TGTGCCAGCAGCGGACTAGCGGGAGGGCCGGGAGGAAAGGAGACCCAGTACTTC. This codes for CASSGLAGGPGGKETQYF.